A selection of T cell receptor beta chains follows, all from one sample in a study of healthy donors' naive CD4 and CD8 T cells. TCRdb recomputed calls from the reads with MiXCR, one row per CDR3 protein. The sample shows roughly 200,000 distinct CDR3 sequences, over 60% of them seen only once. The specimen was naive CD4+ and CD8+ T cells sorted from blood, pooled from several donors. These receptors all stem from a pool of human donors in good health; the sample pools cells from several healthy donors. Both conserved end residues are part of each CDR3.

J gene,V gene,CDR3 protein
TRBJ1-1,TRBV29-1,CSVSRGTEAFF
TRBJ2-7,TRBV29-1,CSVEVVRYEQYF
TRBJ1-1,TRBV29-1,CSVVGHRMNTEAFF
TRBJ1-6,TRBV5-1,CASSLDQGRSPLHF
TRBJ1-1,TRBV19,CASSIKGASTEAFF
TRBJ2-7,TRBV27,CASGLRSYEQYF
TRBJ1-5,TRBV6-6,CASSYRTGTGTGPQHF
TRBJ2-7,TRBV5-4,CASSPAGTSHEQYF
TRBJ2-3,TRBV2,CASREAASSTDTQYF
TRBJ2-3,TRBV12-3/TRBV12-4,CASSFGTSTDTQYF
TRBJ1-2,TRBV20-1,CSARDRFPYGYTF
TRBJ1-1,TRBV7-2,CASSPRSTEAFF
TRBJ1-2,TRBV15,CATSRVDVSGGYTF
TRBJ1-1,TRBV6-6,CASSPRDFNTEAFF
TRBJ1-1,TRBV15,CATAHGNTEAFF
TRBJ1-2,TRBV27,CASSSGTGHIRDYGYTF
TRBJ1-5,TRBV18,CASSPDRLGQPQHF
TRBJ1-1,TRBV5-1,CASSSQYGEAFF
TRBJ1-2,TRBV19,CASSTGVGYGYTF
TRBJ2-2,TRBV29-1,CSVKGGSGELFF
TRBJ1-5,TRBV6-6,CAGSSGQGGNQPQHF
TRBJ1-2,TRBV5-5,CASSLDRGPYGYTF